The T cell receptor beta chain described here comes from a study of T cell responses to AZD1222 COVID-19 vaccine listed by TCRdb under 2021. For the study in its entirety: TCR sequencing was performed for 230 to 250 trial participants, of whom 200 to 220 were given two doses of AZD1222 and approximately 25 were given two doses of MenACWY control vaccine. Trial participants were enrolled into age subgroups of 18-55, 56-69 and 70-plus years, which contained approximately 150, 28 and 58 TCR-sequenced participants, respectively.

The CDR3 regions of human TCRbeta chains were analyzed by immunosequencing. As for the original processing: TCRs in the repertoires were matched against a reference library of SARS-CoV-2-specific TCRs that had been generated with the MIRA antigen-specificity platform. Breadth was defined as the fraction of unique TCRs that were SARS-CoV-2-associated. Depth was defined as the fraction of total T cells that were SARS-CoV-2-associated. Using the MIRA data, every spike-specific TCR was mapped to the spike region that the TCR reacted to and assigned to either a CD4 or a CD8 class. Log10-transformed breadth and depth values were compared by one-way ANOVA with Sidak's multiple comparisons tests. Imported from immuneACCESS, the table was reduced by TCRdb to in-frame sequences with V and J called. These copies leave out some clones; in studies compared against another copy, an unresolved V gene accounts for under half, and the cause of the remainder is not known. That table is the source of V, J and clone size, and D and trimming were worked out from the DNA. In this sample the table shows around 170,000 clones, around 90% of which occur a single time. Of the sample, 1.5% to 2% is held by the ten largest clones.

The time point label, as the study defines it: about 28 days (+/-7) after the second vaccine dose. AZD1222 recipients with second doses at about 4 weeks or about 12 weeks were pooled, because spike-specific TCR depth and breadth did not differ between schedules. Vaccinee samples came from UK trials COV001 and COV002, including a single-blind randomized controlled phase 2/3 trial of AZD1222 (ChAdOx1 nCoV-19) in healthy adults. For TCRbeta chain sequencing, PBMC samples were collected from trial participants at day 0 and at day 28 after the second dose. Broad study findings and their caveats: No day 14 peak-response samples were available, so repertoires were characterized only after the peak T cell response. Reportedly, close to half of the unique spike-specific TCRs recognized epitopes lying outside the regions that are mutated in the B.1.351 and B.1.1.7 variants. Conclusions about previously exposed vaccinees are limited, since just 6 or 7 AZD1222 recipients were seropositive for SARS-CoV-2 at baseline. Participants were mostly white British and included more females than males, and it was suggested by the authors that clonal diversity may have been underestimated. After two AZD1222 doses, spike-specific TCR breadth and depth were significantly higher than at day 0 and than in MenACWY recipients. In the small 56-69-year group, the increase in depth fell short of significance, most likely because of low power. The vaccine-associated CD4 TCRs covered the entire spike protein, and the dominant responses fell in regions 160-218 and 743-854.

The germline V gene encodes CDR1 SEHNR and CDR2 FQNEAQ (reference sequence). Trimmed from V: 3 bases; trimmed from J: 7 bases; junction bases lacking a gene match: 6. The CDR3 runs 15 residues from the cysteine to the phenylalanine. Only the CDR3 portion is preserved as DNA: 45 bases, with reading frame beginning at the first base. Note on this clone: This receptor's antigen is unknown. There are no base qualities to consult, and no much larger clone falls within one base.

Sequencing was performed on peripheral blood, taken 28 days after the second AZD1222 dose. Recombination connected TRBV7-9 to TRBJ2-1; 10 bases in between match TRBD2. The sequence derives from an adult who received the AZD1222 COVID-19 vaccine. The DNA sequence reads TGTGCCAGCAGCTTCCCGAGCGGGGGGGAGAATGAGCAGTTCTTC. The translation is CASSFPSGGENEQFF.